This TCR beta chain stems from a study of PD-1 blockade in mismatch repair-deficient tumors. Produced via immunoSEQ multiplex PCR; TCRdb's table is partial and in-frame only. The table records more than 90,000 clones, 60% to 85% of them present only once. The CDR3 runs 16 residues. Germline trimming cut 4 bases from V and 4 bases from J; bases unmatched to any gene: 10. CDR1 is WNHNN, CDR2 SYGVQD, per germline (reference sequence). All patients were mismatch repair deficient, assessed by either PCR or immunohistochemistry. This TCR came from an adult with mismatch repair-deficient cancer. The material was peripheral blood, obtained just over 59 weeks after starting pembrolizumab. The J gene is TRBJ2-5, the V gene TRBV10-1; 9 nucleotides align to TRBD1. The CDR3 coding sequence is TGCGCCAGCAGTGTGTTGAGACAGGGGGTACCAGAGACCCAGTACTTC. It specifies CASSVLRQGVPETQYF.